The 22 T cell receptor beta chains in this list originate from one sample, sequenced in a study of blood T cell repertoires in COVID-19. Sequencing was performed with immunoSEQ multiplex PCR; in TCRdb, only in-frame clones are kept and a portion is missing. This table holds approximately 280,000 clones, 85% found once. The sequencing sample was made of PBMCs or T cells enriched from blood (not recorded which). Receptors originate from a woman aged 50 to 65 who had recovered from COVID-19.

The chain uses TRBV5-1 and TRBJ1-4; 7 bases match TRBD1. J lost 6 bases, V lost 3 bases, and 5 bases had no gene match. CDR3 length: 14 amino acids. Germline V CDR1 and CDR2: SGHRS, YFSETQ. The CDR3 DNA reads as TGCGCCAGCAGCTCCGGGACAGCTTATGAAAAACTGTTTTTT. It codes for CASSSGTAYEKLFF.

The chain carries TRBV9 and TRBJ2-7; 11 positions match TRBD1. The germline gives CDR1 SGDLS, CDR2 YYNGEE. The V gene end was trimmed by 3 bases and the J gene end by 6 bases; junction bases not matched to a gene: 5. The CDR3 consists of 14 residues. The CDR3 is CASSEWTGGGEQYF. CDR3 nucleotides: TGTGCCAGCAGCGAGTGGACAGGGGGCGGCGAGCAGTACTTC.

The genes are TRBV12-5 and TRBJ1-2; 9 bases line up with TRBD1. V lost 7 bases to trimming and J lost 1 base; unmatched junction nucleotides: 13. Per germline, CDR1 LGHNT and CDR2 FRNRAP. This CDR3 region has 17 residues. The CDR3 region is CASASDRGYLLNYGYTF. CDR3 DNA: TGTGCTAGTGCCTCCGACAGGGGGTACCTTCTTAACTATGGCTACACCTTC. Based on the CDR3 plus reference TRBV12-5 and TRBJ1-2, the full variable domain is DARVTQTPRHKVTEMGQEVTMRCQPILGHNTVFWYRQTMMQGLELLAYFRNRAPLDDSGMPKDRFSAEMPDATLATLKIQPSEPRDSAVYFCASASDRGYLLNYGYTFGSGTRLTVV.

This chain's CDR3 is CASSLWTVGYGYTF. CDR3 in DNA: TGTGCCAGCAGCTTATGGACAGTTGGCTATGGCTACACCTTC. The chain recombines TRBV7-8 with TRBJ1-2, with D perhaps TRBD1 (6 bases). Looked up from germline, CDR1 is SGHVS and CDR2 is FQNEAQ. Deletions cut 2 bases from V and 4 bases from J, with 11 bases between. CDR3 length: 14 residues.

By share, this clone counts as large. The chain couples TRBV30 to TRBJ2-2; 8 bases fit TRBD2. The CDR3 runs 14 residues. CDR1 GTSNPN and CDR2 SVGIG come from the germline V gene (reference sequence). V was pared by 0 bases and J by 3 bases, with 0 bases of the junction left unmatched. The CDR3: CAWSVGLDTGELFF. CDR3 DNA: TGTGCCTGGAGTGTGGGACTAGACACCGGGGAGCTGTTTTTT.

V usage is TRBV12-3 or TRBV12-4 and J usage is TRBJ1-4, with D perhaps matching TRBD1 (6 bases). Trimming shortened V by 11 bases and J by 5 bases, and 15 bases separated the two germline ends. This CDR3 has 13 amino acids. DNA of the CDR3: TGTGCCGGCCGGGGGGGCCGAAATGAAAAACTGTTTTTT. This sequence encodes CAGRGGRNEKLFF.

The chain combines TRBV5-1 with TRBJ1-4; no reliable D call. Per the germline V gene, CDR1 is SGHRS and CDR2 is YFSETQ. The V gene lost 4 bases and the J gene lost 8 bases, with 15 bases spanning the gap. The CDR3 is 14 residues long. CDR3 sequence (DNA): TGCGCCAGCAGCCCCTCCGAGGCACGCGAAAAACTGTTTTTT. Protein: CASSPSEAREKLFF.

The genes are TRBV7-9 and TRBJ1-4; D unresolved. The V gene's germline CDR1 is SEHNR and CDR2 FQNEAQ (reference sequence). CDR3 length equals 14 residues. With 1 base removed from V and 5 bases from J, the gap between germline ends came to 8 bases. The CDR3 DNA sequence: TGTGCCAGCAGCTTAGGGGCAAGAAATGAAAAACTGTTTTTT. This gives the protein CASSLGARNEKLFF.

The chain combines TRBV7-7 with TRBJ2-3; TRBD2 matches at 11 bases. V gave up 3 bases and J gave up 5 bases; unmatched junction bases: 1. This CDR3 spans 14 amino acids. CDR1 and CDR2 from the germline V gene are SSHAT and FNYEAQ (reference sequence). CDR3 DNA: TGTGCCAGCAGCTTGGGGACTAGCGGAGATACGCAGTATTTT. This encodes CASSLGTSGDTQYF.

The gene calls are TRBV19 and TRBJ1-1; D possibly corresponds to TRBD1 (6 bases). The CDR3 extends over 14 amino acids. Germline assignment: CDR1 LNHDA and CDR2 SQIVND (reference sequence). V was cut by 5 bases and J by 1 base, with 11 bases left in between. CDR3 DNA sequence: TGTGCCAGTAGTGCCGGGACATCGAACACTGAAGCTTTCTTT. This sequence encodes CASSAGTSNTEAFF.

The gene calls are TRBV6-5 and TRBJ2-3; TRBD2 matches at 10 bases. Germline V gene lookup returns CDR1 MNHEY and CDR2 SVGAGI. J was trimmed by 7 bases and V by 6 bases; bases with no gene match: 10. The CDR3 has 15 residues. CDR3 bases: TGTGCCAGCAGACTACAACTAGCGGGACCCAATACGCAGTATTTT. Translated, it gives CASRLQLAGPNTQYF.

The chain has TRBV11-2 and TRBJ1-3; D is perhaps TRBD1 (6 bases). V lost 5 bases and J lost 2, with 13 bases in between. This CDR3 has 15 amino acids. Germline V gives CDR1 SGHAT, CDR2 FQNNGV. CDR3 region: CASSRTGIAGNTIYF. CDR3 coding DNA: TGTGCCAGCAGCCGCACAGGGATAGCTGGAAACACCATATATTTT.

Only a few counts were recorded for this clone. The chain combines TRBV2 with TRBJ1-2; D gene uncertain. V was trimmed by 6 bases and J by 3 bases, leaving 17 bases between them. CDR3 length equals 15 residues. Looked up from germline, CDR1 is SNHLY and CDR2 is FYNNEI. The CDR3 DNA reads TGTGCCAGCAGGCAAACCTCCGGGGTAGACTATGGCTACACCTTC. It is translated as CASRQTSGVDYGYTF.

DNA for the CDR3: TGTGCCAGCAGTTTAGGACTTCCGAACCAGCCCCAGCATTTT. It is translated as CASSLGLPNQPQHF. The V call is TRBV27, the J call TRBJ1-5; no reliable D call. CDR1 MNHEY and CDR2 SMNVEV come from the germline V gene (reference sequence). The V end lost 2 bases, the J end lost 7 bases, and 12 bases lay between the germline ends. The CDR3 contains 14 residues.

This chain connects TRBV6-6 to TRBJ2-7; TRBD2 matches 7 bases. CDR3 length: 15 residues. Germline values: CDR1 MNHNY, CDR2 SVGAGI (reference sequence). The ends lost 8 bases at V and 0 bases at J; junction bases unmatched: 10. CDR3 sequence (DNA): TGTGCCAGCCGTGGGCTAGCGGCGGGCTCCTACGAGCAGTACTTC. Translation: CASRGLAAGSYEQYF.

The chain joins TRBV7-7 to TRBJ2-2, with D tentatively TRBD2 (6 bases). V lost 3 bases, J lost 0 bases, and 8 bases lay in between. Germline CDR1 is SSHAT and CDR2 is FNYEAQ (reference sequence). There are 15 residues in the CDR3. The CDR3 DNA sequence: TGTGCCAGCAGCTTTGGACTACCGAACACCGGGGAGCTGTTTTTT. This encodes CASSFGLPNTGELFF.

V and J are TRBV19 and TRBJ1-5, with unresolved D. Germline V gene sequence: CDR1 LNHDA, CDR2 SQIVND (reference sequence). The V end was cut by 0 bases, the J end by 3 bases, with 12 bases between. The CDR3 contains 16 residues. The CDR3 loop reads CASSIDKVSVNQPQHF. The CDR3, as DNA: TGTGCCAGTAGTATAGATAAAGTAAGCGTCAATCAGCCCCAGCATTTT.

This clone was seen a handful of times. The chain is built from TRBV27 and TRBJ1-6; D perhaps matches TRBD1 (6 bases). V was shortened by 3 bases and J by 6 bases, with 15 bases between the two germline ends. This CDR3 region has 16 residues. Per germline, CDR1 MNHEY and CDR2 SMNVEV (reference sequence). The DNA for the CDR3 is TGTGCCAGCAGTTTCCTCGGGGAGGGGGGTAATTCACCCCTCCACTTT. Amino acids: CASSFLGEGGNSPLHF.

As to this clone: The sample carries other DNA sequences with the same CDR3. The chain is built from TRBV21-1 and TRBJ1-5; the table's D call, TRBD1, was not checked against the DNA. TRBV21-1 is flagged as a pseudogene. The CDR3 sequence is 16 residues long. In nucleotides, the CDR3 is TGTGCCAGCAGCAAAGGCGGGACAGGTTATGGTCAGCCCCAGCATTTT. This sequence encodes CASSKGGTGYGQPQHF.

The CDR3 sequence is CASQGLAGVAHEQYF. CDR3 nucleotide sequence: TGTGCCAGTCAGGGACTAGCGGGAGTAGCCCACGAGCAGTACTTC. The chain uses TRBV19 and TRBJ2-7; 14 nucleotides align to TRBD2. The CDR3 contains 15 residues. The V and J ends lost 8 bases and 5 bases, in that order; junction bases with no gene match: 8. Looked up from germline, CDR1 is LNHDA and CDR2 is SQIVND (reference sequence).

The CDR3 reads CASSPRAQGTNSPLHF. The CDR3 DNA is TGTGCCAGCAGCCCCAGGGCTCAGGGAACCAATTCACCCCTCCACTTT. The chain employs TRBV3-1 (or the pseudogene TRBV3-2) and TRBJ1-6, with D perhaps TRBD1 (5 bases). The V gene's germline CDR1 is LGHDT and CDR2 YNNKEL (reference sequence). V lost 4 bases, J lost 7 bases, and 17 bases lay in between. The CDR3 spans 16 residues.

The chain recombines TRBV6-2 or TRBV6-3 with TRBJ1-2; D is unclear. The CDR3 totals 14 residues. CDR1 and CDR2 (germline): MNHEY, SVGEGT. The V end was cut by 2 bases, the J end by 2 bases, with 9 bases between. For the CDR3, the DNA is TGTGCCAGCAGTTACCCGACATGGAACTATGGCTACACCTTC. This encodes CASSYPTWNYGYTF.